The 24 T cell receptor beta chains below were found in one sample sequenced in a study of T-cell memory formation after mild COVID-19. TCRdb re-derived calls from the 5' RACE reads in MiXCR, one entry per CDR3 protein. Of about 270,000 distinct CDR3 sequences listed, 15% to 20% are singletons. Input material: PBMCs or a T cell subset sorted from them (not recorded which). These receptors came from a man aged 18 to 29 who had mild COVID-19 (a few samples of this study predate the infection). Cell type and time point are not known.

This clonotype was seen a few times. J is TRBJ2-7 and V is TRBV7-2; perhaps TRBD1 as D (6 bases). The CDR3 extends over 15 amino acids. CDR1 is SGHTA, CDR2 FQGNSA, per germline. V shed 5 bases and J shed 2 bases, with 16 bases lying between them. CDR3 nucleotide sequence: TGTGCCAGCAGCCGAGACAGGACGATCACCTACGAGCAGTACTTC. This encodes CASSRDRTITYEQYF.

V usage is TRBV7-6 and J usage is TRBJ2-1, with a possible D match to TRBD2 (6 bases). This CDR3 contains 12 residues. Germline assignment: CDR1 SGHVS and CDR2 FNYEAQ. The germline V and J ends were trimmed by 5 bases and 8 bases, with 10 bases remaining between them. CDR3 DNA sequence: TGTGCCAGCAGCAGACTAGATGATGAGCAGTTCTTC. Encoded protein: CASSRLDDEQFF.

The chain is built from TRBV6-2 or TRBV6-3 and TRBJ1-1, with D possibly matching TRBD1 (5 bases). CDR3 length: 13 residues. The ends were cut back, 5 bases at V and 12 bases at J, with 19 bases in the middle. The germline gives CDR1 MNHEY, CDR2 SVGEGT. CDR3 sequence: CASSKSPGRGTFF. CDR3 DNA: TGTGCCAGCAGTAAGAGCCCAGGGAGGGGAACTTTCTTT.

This clonotype was counted at least ten times. V usage is TRBV4-1 and J usage is TRBJ1-4; TRBD1 matches 7 bases. Germline trimming cut 0 bases from V and 7 bases from J; bases unmatched to any gene: 5. Looked up from germline, CDR1 is MGHRA and CDR2 is YSYEKL. The CDR3 spans 15 residues. The CDR3: CASSQENRGFEKLFF. CDR3 nucleotide sequence: TGCGCCAGCAGCCAAGAAAACAGGGGTTTTGAAAAACTGTTTTTT.

The rearrangement uses TRBV6-5 and TRBJ2-6; D unresolved. V was shortened by 2 bases and J by 0 bases, with 11 bases between the two germline ends. CDR3 length: 17 residues. CDR1 MNHEY and CDR2 SVGAGI come from the germline V gene. CDR3 residues: CASSYRPFASGANVLTF. The CDR3 nucleotides read TGTGCCAGCAGTTACAGGCCCTTTGCCTCTGGGGCCAACGTCCTGACTTTC.

This chain connects TRBV5-1 to TRBJ2-5; 8 nucleotides align to TRBD1. The CDR3 is 14 amino acids. CDR1 and CDR2 (germline): SGHRS, YFSETQ. The V and J ends lost 4 bases and 4 bases, in that order; junction bases with no gene match: 6. This CDR3 reads CASSAGQGSETQYF. CDR3 sequence (DNA): TGCGCCAGCAGCGCCGGACAGGGATCAGAGACCCAGTACTTC.

This chain connects TRBV29-1 to TRBJ2-4, with 8 bases lining up with TRBD2. Trimming at V came to 2 bases and at J to 5 bases, leaving 8 bases not matched to a gene. Per the germline V gene, CDR1 is SQVTM and CDR2 is ANQGSEA. CDR3 length equals 15 residues. The CDR3 sequence: CSVEPAGGDQNIQYF. In DNA, the CDR3 is TGCAGCGTTGAACCGGCGGGGGGAGACCAAAACATTCAGTACTTC.

The chain joins TRBV7-9 to TRBJ2-7; either TRBD1 or TRBD2 may supply D (5 bases each). CDR3 size: 14 residues. The V end lost 5 bases, the J end lost 5 bases, and 16 bases lay between the germline ends. Looked up from germline, CDR1 is SEHNR and CDR2 is FQNEAQ (reference sequence). The CDR3 sequence: CASSLTGAQNEQYF. In nucleotides, the CDR3 is TGTGCCAGCAGCCTCACCGGGGCGCAAAACGAGCAGTACTTC.

This clonotype was seen ten or more times. The V call is TRBV5-1, the J call TRBJ2-3; a weak D match, TRBD1 (5 bases). Germline lookup yields CDR1 SGHRS and CDR2 YFSETQ. The CDR3 is 15 residues long. V was pared by 0 bases and J by 5 bases, with 13 bases between. The CDR3 protein is CASSLAVGPGDTQYF. As DNA, the CDR3 is TGCGCCAGCAGCTTGGCGGTGGGGCCGGGAGATACGCAGTATTTT.

This clonotype was observed a handful of times. This chain joins TRBV12-3 or TRBV12-4 and TRBJ2-5; TRBD2 matches 10 bases. After removal of 6 bases from V and 4 bases from J, the junction contained 2 bases not matched to a gene. CDR3 length: 13 amino acids. CDR3 sequence: CASRLAGRETQYF. The CDR3 DNA reads as TGTGCCAGCAGACTAGCGGGGAGAGAGACCCAGTACTTC.

The chain uses TRBV28 and TRBJ1-5, with 8 nucleotides matching TRBD1. This CDR3 spans 19 amino acids. V gave up 1 base and J gave up 4 bases; unmatched junction bases: 15. Germline V gene data show CDR1 as MDHEN and CDR2 as SYDVKM. The CDR3 bases are TGTGCCAGCAGTTTATCAGGAGAAACCGGGACAGGTAGAAATCAGCCCCAGCATTTT. Translation gives CASSLSGETGTGRNQPQHF.

The chain links TRBV6-6 to TRBJ1-1; no clear D. The CDR3 consists of 11 residues. Germline CDR1 and CDR2: MNHNY and SVGAGI (reference sequence). Trimming pared 7 bases from V and 7 bases from J, leaving 10 bases between. The CDR3 DNA is TGTGCCAGCACCCCCTCCTATGAAGCTTTCTTT. This encodes CASTPSYEAFF.

The V call is TRBV18, the J call TRBJ2-7, with 7 bases identical to TRBD1. The CDR3 is made up of 14 amino acids. Per germline, CDR1 KGHSH and CDR2 LQKENI. The CDR3, as DNA: TGTGCCAGCTCACTCGGGACAGCCTCCGACGAGCAGTACGTC. Encoded protein: CASSLGTASDEQYV.

This clonotype was recorded at least ten times. This sequence joins TRBV7-2 and TRBJ1-1; the D gene is possibly TRBD1 (5 bases). The CDR3 is made up of 13 amino acids. Trimming stripped 4 bases from V and 4 bases from J, with 10 bases between. The germline V gene encodes CDR1 SGHTA and CDR2 FQGNSA. DNA of the CDR3: TGTGCCAGCAGCTCGGGGGGGGGCACTGAAGCTTTCTTT. It translates to CASSSGGGTEAFF.

The chain carries TRBV5-1 and TRBJ2-7; tentatively, D is TRBD1 or TRBD2 (6 bases each). The ends were cut back, 0 bases at V and 5 bases at J, with 9 bases in the middle. This CDR3 is 13 amino acids long. Germline assignment: CDR1 SGHRS and CDR2 YFSETQ. In DNA form, the CDR3 reads TGCGCCAGCAGCTTGGGGGGGGCGCACGAGCAGTACGTC. Amino acids: CASSLGGAHEQYV.

This chain uses TRBV6-6 with TRBJ1-1; maybe TRBD1 (5 bases). The V end lost 5 bases, the J end lost 2 bases, and 15 bases lay between the germline ends. This CDR3 has 15 amino acids. CDR1 is MNHNY, CDR2 SVGAGI, per germline (reference sequence). As DNA, the CDR3 is TGTGCCAGCAGTCTTCCGGGACGGGGAAACACTGAAGCTTTCTTT. Its protein is CASSLPGRGNTEAFF.

This clonotype showed up just a few times. V gene TRBV14 combines with J gene TRBJ2-1, with TRBD2 identical over 9 bases. This CDR3 spans 17 amino acids. Germline V gene data show CDR1 as SGHDN and CDR2 as FVKESK. J lost 0 bases, V lost 3 bases, and 6 bases had no gene match. CDR3 in amino acids: CASSQGLALSSYNEQFF. The CDR3 bases are TGTGCCAGCAGCCAGGGACTAGCCCTAAGCTCCTACAATGAGCAGTTCTTC.

Only a few counts were recorded for this clonotype. This chain joins TRBV12-3 or TRBV12-4 and TRBJ1-2, with unresolved D. V lost 6 bases to trimming and J lost 4 bases, with 15 bases between them. The CDR3 length is 14 residues. The chain's CDR3 is CASSRKPDGYGYTF. In DNA, the CDR3 is TGTGCCAGCAGCCGCAAACCCGACGGCTATGGCTACACCTTC.

The rearrangement uses TRBV6-5 and TRBJ2-2; possible D gene TRBD1, 7 bases. The CDR3 has 15 residues. Germline CDR1 reads MNHEY; CDR2 reads SVGAGI. Trimming cost V 6 bases and J 3 bases, with 14 bases left between them. CDR3 region: CASREQGRYTGELFF. The CDR3 region has the DNA TGTGCCAGCAGAGAACAGGGGAGGTACACCGGGGAGCTGTTTTTT.

The gene calls are TRBV9 and TRBJ1-2; D remains ambiguous. The CDR3 has 15 residues. CDR1 SGDLS and CDR2 YYNGEE come from the germline V gene. Trimming cost V 0 bases and J 0 bases, with 9 bases left between them. CDR3 loop: CASSVDPSPNYGYTF. The CDR3 bases are TGTGCCAGCAGCGTAGATCCTAGTCCTAACTATGGCTACACCTTC.

The genes are TRBV3-1 and TRBJ2-5, with D unclear. V shed 0 bases and J shed 5 bases, with 7 bases lying between them. The CDR3 runs 13 residues. The germline V gene encodes CDR1 LGHDT and CDR2 YNNKEL (reference sequence). The CDR3 DNA is TGTGCCAGCAGCCAAGAGGTTTCGGAGACCCAGTACTTC. Encoded protein: CASSQEVSETQYF.

In the case of this clonotype: A junction end diverges from the germline sequence, so it may reflect a read error. V usage is TRBV12-3 or TRBV12-4 and J usage is TRBJ2-1, with D possibly matching TRBD2 (6 bases). The length of the CDR3 is 11 residues. The CDR3 region is CASSSAGPALF. The CDR3 DNA reads as TGTGCCAGCAGTTCGGCGGGGCCGGCGCTCTTC.

CDR3 nucleotide sequence: TGTGCCACCAGCAGAGATCTCAGCCAGGCAGATGGCTACACCTTC. Translating it yields CATSRDLSQADGYTF. The rearrangement joins TRBV15 to TRBJ1-2; D is uncertain. Germline V gene data show CDR1 as LNHNV and CDR2 as YYDKDF (reference sequence). The CDR3 loop spans 15 amino acids. The V end was cut by 0 bases, the J end by 6 bases, with 14 bases between.

The chain has TRBV11-2 and TRBJ2-6, with unresolved D. The CDR3 sequence is 14 residues long. Between the trimmed V and J ends, which lost 1 base and 4 bases, there was a span of 5 bases. Looked up from germline, CDR1 is SGHAT and CDR2 is FQNNGV. CDR3 amino acids: CASSLVVGANVLTF. The CDR3 DNA reads as TGTGCCAGCAGCTTAGTGGTAGGGGCCAACGTCCTGACTTTC. Based on the CDR3 plus reference TRBV11-2 and TRBJ2-6, the full variable domain is EAGVAQSPRYKIIEKRQSVAFWCNPISGHATLYWYQQILGQGPKLLIQFQNNGVVDDSQLPKDRFSAERLKGVDSTLKIQPAKLEDSAVYLCASSLVVGANVLTFGAGSRLTVL.